The 22 T cell receptor beta chains listed next were all sequenced from one sample in a study of cytomegalovirus exposure and HLA in healthy donors. The PCR used 60 Vbeta and 13 Jbeta primers. The method was immunoSEQ multiplex PCR; TCRdb's version includes in-frame clones alone and lacks a portion of them. Of nearly 110,000 clones in the sample, 74% were seen once. Sequencing was done on a sample of PBMCs. The origin of the receptors is a middle-aged woman in good health and CMV-seropositive.

This chain connects TRBV5-3 to TRBJ1-2, with 7 nucleotides matching TRBD1. TRBV5-3 is placed among ORFs of uncertain function. Trimming took 4 bases from V and 7 from J; bases not matched to a gene: 10. This CDR3 comprises 14 residues. The CDR3: CARSRGGTVCGYTF. CDR3 in DNA: TGTGCCAGAAGCCGGGGGGGGACAGTTTGTGGCTACACCTTC.

This rearrangement joins TRBV5-1 to TRBJ1-1; TRBD1 matches at 9 bases. CDR1 SGHRS and CDR2 YFSETQ come from the germline V gene. Trimming cost V 2 bases and J 1 base; bases outside gene matches: 6. The CDR3 is 16 residues long. CDR3 nucleotide sequence: TGCGCCAGCAGCTTAGACAGGGGGTCTGGGAACACTGAAGCTTTCTTT. This translates into CASSLDRGSGNTEAFF.

The chain links TRBV30 to TRBJ2-3, with TRBD1 matching over 9 bases. The CDR3 loop spans 13 amino acids. Germline V gene sequence: CDR1 GTSNPN, CDR2 SVGIG (reference sequence). The CDR3 loop reads CASDRGGTDTQYF. The CDR3 region has the DNA TGTGCATCGGACAGGGGAGGCACAGATACGCAGTATTTT.

This chain links TRBV6-1 with TRBJ1-2; 11 bases are a match to TRBD1. The germline CDR1 and CDR2 sequences are MNHNS and SASEGT. V was pared by 5 bases and J by 6 bases, with 5 bases of the junction left unmatched. This CDR3 has 14 amino acids. Written as DNA, the CDR3 is TGTGCCAGCAGTTATGGACAGGGGGCTGATGGCTACACCTTC. As protein: CASSYGQGADGYTF.

The CDR3 sequence is CASRFTVGLYEQYF. The CDR3 region has the DNA TGCGCCAGCAGGTTTACAGTCGGCCTCTACGAGCAGTACTTC. V usage is TRBV5-1 and J usage is TRBJ2-7, with unresolved D. The germline CDR1 and CDR2 sequences are SGHRS and YFSETQ. The V end lost 5 bases, the J end lost 3 bases, and 15 bases lay between the germline ends. The CDR3 is 14 amino acids. The full variable domain, with the rest looked up from reference TRBV5-1 and TRBJ2-7, is KAGVTQTPRYLIKTRGQQVTLSCSPISGHRSVSWYQQTPGQGLQFLFEYFSETQRNKGNFPGRFSGRQFSNSRSEMNVSTLELGDSALYLCASRFTVGLYEQYFGPGTRLTVT.

This rearrangement joins TRBV25-1 to TRBJ1-6; 8 bases map to TRBD1. This CDR3 comprises 15 residues. Germline V lookup: CDR1 MGHDK, CDR2 SYGVNS. With 4 bases clipped from V and 9 bases from J, the junction kept 8 bases outside the gene matches. The CDR3 bases are TGTGCCAGCAGTGGGCGGACAGGGTCGCTTTCACCCCTCCACTTT. It translates to CASSGRTGSLSPLHF. Full variable domain (remainder filled in from reference TRBV25-1 and TRBJ1-6): EADIYQTPRYLVIGTGKKITLECSQTMGHDKMYWYQQDPGMELHLIHYSYGVNSTEKGDLSSESTVSRIRTEHFPLTLESARPSHTSQYLCASSGRTGSLSPLHFGNGTRLTVT.

In DNA, the CDR3 is TGTGCCAGCAGCGTAGGGACAGACGGGTACTATGGCTACACCTTC. It codes for CASSVGTDGYYGYTF. The chain employs TRBV9 and TRBJ1-2; a weak D match, TRBD1 (6 bases). The germline V gene encodes CDR1 SGDLS and CDR2 YYNGEE. The CDR3 extends over 15 amino acids. Trimming pared 0 bases from V and 3 bases from J, leaving 12 bases between.

The chain carries TRBV2 and TRBJ2-1; the match to TRBD2 covers 10 bases. This CDR3 is 14 amino acids long. Per the germline V gene, CDR1 is SNHLY and CDR2 is FYNNEI. The trim removed 7 bases at V and 4 bases at J, leaving 4 bases unmatched. This CDR3 is CASTKRGGYNEQFF. In nucleotides, the CDR3 is TGTGCCAGCACAAAGCGGGGGGGTTACAATGAGCAGTTCTTC.

J is TRBJ2-3 and V is TRBV5-1, with TRBD1 matching over 7 bases. The length of the CDR3 is 16 residues. The V gene end was trimmed by 4 bases and the J gene end by 4 bases; junction bases not matched to a gene: 12. Per germline, CDR1 SGHRS and CDR2 YFSETQ. The CDR3 region has the DNA TGCGCCAGCAGCCGAGAAACAGGGGTACAGGCAGATACGCAGTATTTT. Translated, it gives CASSRETGVQADTQYF.

This chain links TRBV4-2 with TRBJ2-6; TRBD1 agrees at 8 bases. This CDR3 has 19 residues. Germline CDR1 reads LGHNA; CDR2 reads YNFKEQ. V gave up 0 bases and J gave up 0 bases; unmatched junction bases: 7. For the CDR3, the DNA is TGTGCCAGCAGCCAAGACCGTGGACAGGGTAGCTCTGGGGCCAACGTCCTGACTTTC. Its translation: CASSQDRGQGSSGANVLTF.

This clone showed up just once. V is TRBV7-3 and J is TRBJ2-3, with D perhaps matching TRBD2 (5 bases). V dropped 5 bases and J dropped 7 bases, with 10 bases sitting between them. The CDR3 length is 12 residues. Germline lookup yields CDR1 SGHTA and CDR2 FQGTGA. The CDR3 nucleotides read TGTGCCAGCAGCCGTCCGGGAAATACGCAGTATTTT. This codes for CASSRPGNTQYF.

The chain joins TRBV7-8 to TRBJ1-5, with D perhaps TRBD1 (6 bases). Germline lookup yields CDR1 SGHVS and CDR2 FQNEAQ. The CDR3 spans 14 residues. V shed 5 bases and J shed 4 bases, with 12 bases lying between them. The CDR3 region is CASSLDRTNQPQHF. The CDR3 coding sequence is TGTGCCAGCAGCCTCGACAGGACTAATCAGCCCCAGCATTTT.

This chain links TRBV9 with TRBJ1-6, with D possibly being TRBD1 (6 bases). Trimming cost V 0 bases and J 6 bases, with 10 bases left between them. The CDR3 consists of 15 residues. Germline V gives CDR1 SGDLS, CDR2 YYNGEE. CDR3 sequence reads: CASSVASDSNSPLHF. CDR3 nucleotide sequence: TGTGCCAGCAGCGTAGCTTCGGACAGTAATTCACCCCTCCACTTT. Together with reference TRBV9 and TRBJ1-6, the CDR3 gives the full variable domain: DSGVTQTPKHLITATGQRVTLRCSPRSGDLSVYWYQQSLDQGLQFLIQYYNGEERAKGNILERFSAQQFPDLHSELNLSSLELGDSALYFCASSVASDSNSPLHFGNGTRLTVT.

J is TRBJ2-2 and V is TRBV7-2, with D perhaps TRBD1 (5 bases). V shed 6 bases and J shed 6 bases, with 11 bases lying between them. CDR3 length equals 13 residues. Per the germline V gene, CDR1 is SGHTA and CDR2 is FQGNSA. CDR3 coding DNA: TGTGCCAGCAGGGCAGGGCCCCCCGGGGAGCTGTTTTTT. This encodes CASRAGPPGELFF.

This clone was counted only a few times. The chain combines TRBV2 with TRBJ1-2; TRBD1 is a possible D gene (5 bases). Germline V lookup: CDR1 SNHLY, CDR2 FYNNEI. The CDR3 spans 14 residues. V was cut by 5 bases and J by 4 bases, with 14 bases left in between. The CDR3 nucleotides read TGTGCCAGCAGTAGCGAGGCCGGGGGCTATGGCTACACCTTC. Encoded protein: CASSSEAGGYGYTF.

The chain combines TRBV11-2 with TRBJ2-3; 11 bases line up with TRBD2. This CDR3 is 16 amino acids long. V dropped 2 bases and J dropped 4; count of bases not matched to a gene: 5. Germline V lookup: CDR1 SGHAT, CDR2 FQNNGV. CDR3 DNA sequence: TGTGCCAGCAGCTTAATCCTAGCGGGGGGCTCAGATACGCAGTATTTT. It codes for CASSLILAGGSDTQYF.

This sequence joins TRBV27 and TRBJ2-7; D may be TRBD2 (6 bases). There are 16 residues in the CDR3. In germline, CDR1 is MNHEY, CDR2 SMNVEV (reference sequence). V lost 5 bases, J lost 3 bases, and 20 bases lay in between. The CDR3 reads CASSGQTHTEGYEQYF. CDR3 coding DNA: TGTGCCAGCAGTGGACAAACACATACGGAGGGCTACGAGCAGTACTTC.

The genes are TRBV25-1 and TRBJ2-5; D might be TRBD2 (5 bases). CDR3 size: 13 residues. The V and J ends lost 6 bases and 5 bases respectively, with 13 bases between them. In germline, CDR1 is MGHDK, CDR2 SYGVNS. CDR3 protein: CASRPRGRETQYF. CDR3 bases: TGTGCCAGCAGACCTCGGGGTCGGGAGACCCAGTACTTC.

This chain joins TRBV5-1 and TRBJ2-5; TRBD1 matches 8 bases. V lost 4 bases, J lost 2 bases, and 4 bases stayed unmatched. CDR3 length: 14 amino acids. Germline-derived CDR1 and CDR2 are SGHRS and YFSETQ. For the CDR3, the DNA is TGCGCCAGCAGCATCGGACAGGGACAAGAGACCCAGTACTTC. As protein: CASSIGQGQETQYF.

V is TRBV4-1 and J is TRBJ1-2; D is undetermined. Germline V gene lookup returns CDR1 MGHRA and CDR2 YSYEKL. Trimming cost V 4 bases and J 1 base, with 7 bases left between them. The CDR3 is 13 amino acids. The CDR3 region is CASSPGINYGYTF. CDR3 sequence (DNA): TGCGCCAGCAGCCCCGGGATTAACTATGGCTACACCTTC.

This clone has only a few counts. The chain's CDR3 is CASSVRGAKNIQYF. The CDR3 DNA is TGTGCCAGCAGCGTCAGGGGGGCCAAAAACATTCAGTACTTC. The rearrangement joins TRBV5-6 to TRBJ2-4; TRBD1 matches at 7 bases. With 4 bases clipped from V and 1 base from J, the junction kept 2 bases outside the gene matches. Germline CDR1 reads SGHDT; CDR2 reads YYEEEE. This CDR3 has 14 amino acids.

The V call is TRBV7-2, the J call TRBJ1-6; possible D gene TRBD1, 6 bases. Germline lookup yields CDR1 SGHTA and CDR2 FQGNSA. Trimming left V 1 base short and J 3 bases short, with 7 bases between. CDR3 length equals 15 residues. CDR3 coding DNA: TGTGCCAGCAGCTTAGGACAGGACTATAATTCACCCCTCCACTTT. Translation: CASSLGQDYNSPLHF.